One and the same sample provided the 30 T cell receptor beta chains below, sequenced in a study of blood T cells in healthy people across ages. Sample-barcoded 5' priming and a J-beta primer mix drove a second PCR of about 6 to 11 cycles. MiXCR, applied by TCRdb to the 5' RACE reads, yields one record per CDR3 protein. The data hold some 1 million distinct CDR3 sequences, with 45% observed a single time. The sample taken for sequencing was blood. The receptors shown here come from a woman aged 55-69 years in good health.

This clonotype was recorded once. The rearrangement uses TRBV18 and TRBJ2-7; TRBD2 matches at 10 bases. Per the germline V gene, CDR1 is KGHSH and CDR2 is LQKENI. The CDR3 is 15 amino acids. The V segment lost 3 bases and the J segment 2 bases; nucleotides outside the gene matches: 4. The CDR3 DNA is TGTGCCAGCTCACCTGAGCGGGAGGGAACCTACGAGCAGTACTTC. Amino acids: CASSPEREGTYEQYF. Variable domain in full (rest from reference TRBV18 and TRBJ2-7): NAGVMQNPRHLVRRRGQEARLRCSPMKGHSHVYWYRQLPEEGLKFMVYLQKENIIDESGMPKERFSAEFPKEGPSILRIQQVVRGDSAAYFCASSPEREGTYEQYFGPGTRLTVT.

This sequence joins TRBV6-1 and TRBJ1-6; 10 nucleotides line up with TRBD1. The CDR3 length is 18 residues. Trimming cost V 6 bases and J 0 bases; bases outside gene matches: 8. Looked up from germline, CDR1 is MNHNS and CDR2 is SASEGT. CDR3 nucleotide sequence: TGTGCCAGCAGCGAGACAGGGGGCCGTAGCTCCTATAATTCACCCCTCCACTTT. The encoded protein is CASSETGGRSSYNSPLHF.

The chain combines TRBV15 with TRBJ2-7, with 8 bases that match TRBD1. Germline V lookup: CDR1 LNHNV, CDR2 YYDKDF (reference sequence). The CDR3 runs to 16 residues. Trimming took 1 base from V and 2 from J; bases not matched to a gene: 7. The CDR3 nucleotides read TGTGCCACCAGCAGAGGCAGAACAGGGGGAACCTACGAGCAGTACTTC. It translates to CATSRGRTGGTYEQYF.

This clonotype was detected only a few times. V usage is TRBV27 and J usage is TRBJ2-5, with 10 bases matching TRBD2. The J call may be incorrect, as the DNA end agrees better with TRBJ2-7. CDR3 length equals 15 residues. The germline CDR1 and CDR2 sequences are MNHEY and SMNVEV (reference sequence). The CDR3 region is CASSKGTSVVYEQYF. Here the CDR3 DNA reads TGTGCCAGCAGTAAAGGGACTAGCGTTGTCTACGAGCAGTACTTC.

This clonotype was seen more than once but under ten times. The V gene is TRBV3-1, the J gene TRBJ1-2; a possible D gene is TRBD1 (6 bases). The CDR3 is 13 residues long. Deletions cut 2 bases from V and 10 bases from J, with 14 bases between. Germline V lookup: CDR1 LGHDT, CDR2 YNNKEL (reference sequence). CDR3 amino acids: CASSQPTGPFYTF. CDR3 coding DNA: TGTGCCAGCAGCCAACCGACAGGACCTTTCTACACCTTC.

This chain uses TRBV28 with TRBJ2-5, with a weak D call TRBD2 (6 bases). V dropped 7 bases and J dropped 0 bases, with 18 bases sitting between them. The CDR3 runs 16 residues. The V gene's germline CDR1 is MDHEN and CDR2 SYDVKM. The CDR3 DNA reads as TGTGCCAGCACCACGATTTGGGCGGGGAACCAAGAGACCCAGTACTTC. Its translation is CASTTIWAGNQETQYF.

The V call is TRBV4-1, the J call TRBJ2-1, with D tentatively TRBD1 (6 bases). The CDR3 consists of 15 residues. Trimming pared 3 bases from V and 10 bases from J, leaving 19 bases between. Germline V gene data show CDR1 as MGHRA and CDR2 as YSYEKL. For the CDR3, the DNA is TGCGCCAGCAGCCAGGCCAGGGGACCCTTGGACGAGCAGTTCTTC. Protein sequence: CASSQARGPLDEQFF.

A few counts support this clonotype. The rearrangement links TRBV25-1 to TRBJ2-2; the match to TRBD2 covers 7 bases. From germline, CDR1 is MGHDK and CDR2 SYGVNS. Germline trimming cut 6 bases from V and 3 bases from J; bases unmatched to any gene: 7. The CDR3 runs to 15 residues. CDR3 region: CASSLAAGYTGELFF. CDR3 nucleotide sequence: TGTGCCAGCAGCCTAGCGGCGGGATACACCGGGGAGCTGTTTTTT.

The chain has TRBV12-3 or TRBV12-4 and TRBJ2-2; D may match TRBD1 or TRBD2 (5 bases each). Trimming removed 1 base from V and 4 bases from J, with 10 bases in between. The CDR3 contains 15 residues. The CDR3 coding sequence is TGTGCCAGCAGTTTAGGGGGACCCTCCACCGGGGAGCTGTTTTTT. It yields the protein CASSLGGPSTGELFF.

This clonotype was seen a handful of times. The chain uses TRBV24-1 and TRBJ2-4, with a possible D match to TRBD1 (6 bases). The CDR3 loop spans 15 amino acids. Germline V gene sequence: CDR1 KGHDR, CDR2 SFDVKD. V dropped 7 bases and J dropped 0 bases, with 12 bases sitting between them. This CDR3 reads CATSHRDEAKNIQYF. The CDR3 DNA reads TGTGCCACCAGCCACAGGGACGAAGCCAAAAACATTCAGTACTTC.

This clonotype was detected a few times. Sequence at one end of the junction differs from germline and may be a read error. The chain joins TRBV12-3 or TRBV12-4 to TRBJ2-7, with D perhaps TRBD2 (6 bases). The CDR3 is 12 residues long. DNA of the CDR3: TGCGGGAGCCTCGGGCATTACAATGAGCAGTACTTC. Residues: CGSLGHYNEQYF.

The rearrangement joins TRBV20-1 to TRBJ2-7; weak D call: TRBD1 (6 bases). The germline V and J ends were trimmed by 4 bases and 3 bases, with 13 bases remaining between them. Germline CDR1 DFQATT, CDR2 SNEGSKA (reference sequence). The length of the CDR3 is 13 residues. The CDR3, as DNA: TGCAGTGCTATCACCCGGGACATCTACGAGCAGTACTTC. It is translated as CSAITRDIYEQYF.

The chain uses TRBV11-2 and TRBJ2-1; 10 nucleotides match TRBD2. CDR3 length: 15 residues. V gave up 4 bases and J gave up 4 bases; unmatched junction bases: 4. Germline V gene data show CDR1 as SGHAT and CDR2 as FQNNGV. This CDR3 reads CASSYDSGRYNEQFF. Here the CDR3 DNA reads TGTGCCAGCAGCTACGATAGCGGGAGGTACAATGAGCAGTTCTTC.

This clonotype showed up just a few times. DNA of the CDR3: TGTGCCAGCAGCTCCCCTGGGGTACCTAATGAGCAGTTCTTC. It codes for CASSSPGVPNEQFF. The V gene is TRBV7-2, the J gene TRBJ2-1; D not resolved. The CDR3 extends over 14 amino acids. The ends were cut back, 4 bases at V and 7 bases at J, with 14 bases in the middle. CDR1 is SGHTA and CDR2 is FQGNSA in the germline V gene.

The J gene is TRBJ2-1, the V gene TRBV4-1; 10 positions match TRBD2. The V gene end was trimmed by 1 base and the J gene end by 8 bases; junction bases not matched to a gene: 14. Germline V gene lookup returns CDR1 MGHRA and CDR2 YSYEKL. This CDR3 is built from 18 residues. The CDR3 is CASSQGRTSGPRAYEQFF. The CDR3 DNA follows: TGCGCCAGCAGCCAAGGGAGGACTAGCGGACCGAGGGCGTATGAGCAGTTCTTC.

CDR3 region: CASSPLQGGVNTEAFF. In nucleotides, the CDR3 is TGTGCCAGCTCACCACTGCAGGGTGGGGTGAACACTGAAGCTTTCTTT. This rearrangement joins TRBV18 to TRBJ1-1, with TRBD1 as a possible D gene (5 bases). The CDR3 is made up of 16 amino acids. CDR1 and CDR2 from the germline V gene are KGHSH and LQKENI. V was clipped by 1 base and J by 0 bases, with 12 bases between them. Using reference TRBV18 and TRBJ1-1 for the parts outside the CDR3, the full variable domain is NAGVMQNPRHLVRRRGQEARLRCSPMKGHSHVYWYRQLPEEGLKFMVYLQKENIIDESGMPKERFSAEFPKEGPSILRIQQVVRGDSAAYFCASSPLQGGVNTEAFFGQGTRLTVV.

In nucleotides, the CDR3 is TGCAGTGCTAGAGTTGACAGGGCTTACAATGAGCAGTTCTTC. Translation: CSARVDRAYNEQFF. V usage is TRBV20-1 and J usage is TRBJ2-1; 7 nucleotides agree with TRBD1. The CDR3 contains 14 residues. The trim removed 1 base at V and 4 bases at J, leaving 4 bases unmatched. Germline V gene lookup returns CDR1 DFQATT and CDR2 SNEGSKA (reference sequence).

V usage is TRBV20-1 and J usage is TRBJ2-1, with 11 bases lining up with TRBD2. Germline CDR1 and CDR2: DFQATT and SNEGSKA (reference sequence). The CDR3 is 15 residues long. Trimming took 3 bases from V and 1 from J; bases not matched to a gene: 2. CDR3 DNA sequence: TGCAGTGCTAGTACTAGCGGGAGATCCTACAATGAGCAGTTCTTC. Amino acids: CSASTSGRSYNEQFF.

This clonotype came up a few times. This chain joins TRBV27 and TRBJ2-3, with D hard to call. CDR1 is MNHEY and CDR2 is SMNVEV in the germline V gene (reference sequence). Between the trimmed V and J ends, which lost 3 bases and 3 bases, there was a span of 22 bases. The CDR3 spans 18 residues. The DNA for the CDR3 is TGTGCCAGCAGTTTTCAACTCCAGAGAGACGGAAAAACAGATACGCAGTATTTT. Translation: CASSFQLQRDGKTDTQYF.

This clonotype was picked up a small number of times. V and J are TRBV20-1 and TRBJ2-5, with TRBD2 matching over 13 bases. The CDR3 has 14 residues. V lost 6 bases to trimming and J lost 11 bases; unmatched junction nucleotides: 12. Germline values: CDR1 DFQATT, CDR2 SNEGSKA (reference sequence). Here the CDR3 DNA reads TGCAGTGCACCCAGACTAGCGGGAGGCAATGAGCAGTACTTC. Translating gives CSAPRLAGGNEQYF.

This clonotype was counted at least ten times. The chain recombines TRBV4-2 with TRBJ2-7, with 9 bases matching TRBD1. CDR3 size: 14 residues. CDR1 is LGHNA, CDR2 YNFKEQ, per germline. J lost 1 base, V lost 3 bases, and 1 base had no gene match. The CDR3 sequence is CASSHGQGSYEQYF. The CDR3 DNA reads TGTGCCAGCAGCCATGGACAGGGGTCCTACGAGCAGTACTTC.

A few counts support this clonotype. The chain uses TRBV7-9 and TRBJ2-6, with D tentatively TRBD1 or TRBD2 (5 bases each). The V gene's germline CDR1 is SEHNR and CDR2 FQNEAQ (reference sequence). Trimming took off 7 bases at V and 1 base at J, with 23 bases between the two ends. The CDR3 is 19 residues long. CDR3 loop: CASMGLRGPFGSGANVLTF. The DNA for the CDR3 is TGTGCCAGCATGGGGTTGAGGGGCCCTTTCGGGTCTGGGGCCAACGTCCTGACTTTC.

The V call is TRBV5-6, the J call TRBJ2-2, with a weak D call TRBD2 (5 bases). The CDR3 contains 13 residues. Germline assignment: CDR1 SGHDT and CDR2 YYEEEE. V was trimmed by 7 bases and J by 0 bases, leaving 7 bases between them. CDR3 sequence (DNA): TGTGCCAGCGCCGGGACGAACACCGGGGAGCTGTTTTTT. Translating gives CASAGTNTGELFF.

The chain recombines TRBV7-9 with TRBJ2-5, with 12 bases identical to TRBD2. TRBJ2-1 matches the DNA end more closely, so the J call is doubtful. The germline CDR1 and CDR2 sequences are SEHNR and FQNEAQ (reference sequence). This CDR3 contains 16 residues. CDR3 in amino acids: CASSLGRLAGDETQFF. The DNA of the CDR3 is TGTGCCAGCAGCTTAGGAAGACTAGCGGGAGATGAGACCCAGTTCTTC.

This clonotype was counted a few times. The chain links TRBV10-3 to TRBJ1-1; D is uncertain. Germline V gives CDR1 ENHRY, CDR2 SYGVKD. The germline V and J ends were trimmed by 2 bases and 1 base, with 5 bases remaining between them. The CDR3 extends over 13 amino acids. The CDR3 DNA is TGTGCCATCAGTGAGACAGCGAACACTGAAGCTTTCTTT. Encoded protein: CAISETANTEAFF.

This clonotype has a handful of counts. This chain uses TRBV20-1 with TRBJ2-1; 7 nucleotides agree with TRBD2. The V segment lost 0 bases and the J segment 4 bases; nucleotides outside the gene matches: 6. The germline V gene encodes CDR1 DFQATT and CDR2 SNEGSKA (reference sequence). This CDR3 has 15 residues. CDR3 sequence (DNA): TGCAGTGCTAGAGAAAGCGGGAATGTGTACAATGAGCAGTTCTTC. Translation gives CSARESGNVYNEQFF.

The chain couples TRBV2 to TRBJ2-3; 9 bases map to TRBD2. CDR1 and CDR2 (germline): SNHLY, FYNNEI. The junction had 2 bases not matched to a gene; V was cut back by 5 bases and J by 2 bases. This CDR3 region has 14 residues. The DNA of the CDR3 is TGTGCCAGCAGTTGGACTAGCGACACAGATACGCAGTATTTT. Amino acids: CASSWTSDTDTQYF.

The chain employs TRBV6-5 and TRBJ2-2; no definite D call. The germline gives CDR1 MNHEY, CDR2 SVGAGI. The CDR3 consists of 16 residues. V was trimmed by 1 base and J by 5 bases, leaving 14 bases between them. This CDR3 is CASSYLPTGPTGELFF. The CDR3, as DNA: TGTGCCAGCAGTTACTTACCTACTGGGCCGACCGGGGAGCTGTTTTTT.

The table lists this clonotype with a count of one. The genes are TRBV27 and TRBJ2-2; unclear D gene. The CDR3 is 12 residues long. V was cut by 1 base and J by 6 bases, with 3 bases left in between. In germline, CDR1 is MNHEY, CDR2 SMNVEV (reference sequence). The CDR3 protein is CASSLYPGELFF. The CDR3, as DNA: TGTGCCAGCAGTTTATACCCCGGGGAGCTGTTTTTT.

This sequence joins TRBV12-3 or TRBV12-4 and TRBJ1-2; 9 bases are shared with TRBD1. V gave up 6 bases and J gave up 5 bases; unmatched junction bases: 10. The CDR3 is 15 amino acids. In DNA, the CDR3 is TGTGCCAGCAGCCGCGGGACAGGGCAATTATATGGCTACACCTTC. It encodes CASSRGTGQLYGYTF.